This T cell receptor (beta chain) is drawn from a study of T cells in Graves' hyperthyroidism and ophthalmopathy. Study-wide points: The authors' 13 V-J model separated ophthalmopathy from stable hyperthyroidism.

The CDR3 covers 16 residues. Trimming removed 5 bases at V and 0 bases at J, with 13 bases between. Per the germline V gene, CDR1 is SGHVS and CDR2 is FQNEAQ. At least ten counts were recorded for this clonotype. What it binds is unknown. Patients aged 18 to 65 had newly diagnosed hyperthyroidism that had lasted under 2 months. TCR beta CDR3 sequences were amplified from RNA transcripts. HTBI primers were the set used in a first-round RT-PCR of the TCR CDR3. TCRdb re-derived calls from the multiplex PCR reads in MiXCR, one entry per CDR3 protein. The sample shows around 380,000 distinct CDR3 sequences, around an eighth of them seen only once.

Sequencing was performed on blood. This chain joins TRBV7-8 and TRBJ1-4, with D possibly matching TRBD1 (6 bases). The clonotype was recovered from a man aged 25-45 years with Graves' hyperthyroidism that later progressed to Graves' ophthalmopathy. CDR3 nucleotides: TGTGCCAGCAGCCGCGGGACACCGTCAACTAATGAAAAACTGTTTTTT. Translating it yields CASSRGTPSTNEKLFF.